This record looks at one T cell receptor (beta chain) sequence and its context. No antigen is known for it. Clones were read by immunoSEQ multiplex PCR, and TCRdb kept only the in-frame ones, dropping some. The table includes over 150,000 clones, 70% to 90% detected once. The data derive from a study of T cell responses to AZD1222 COVID-19 vaccine. General study results and limits: A mostly white British donor set with more females was recruited, and clonal diversity was possibly underestimated. Spike-specific TCR breadth and depth grew following two AZD1222 doses. The reported proportion of spike-specific TCRs targeting unmutated variant regions was nearly half.

Trimming at V came to 10 bases and at J to 6 bases, leaving 17 bases not matched to a gene. CDR3 size: 16 residues. Per the germline V gene, CDR1 is ENHRY and CDR2 is SYGVKD. V is TRBV10-3 and J is TRBJ1-1, with TRBD1 matching 10 bases. Material: peripheral blood, obtained on day 0 of MenACWY control vaccination. The receptor was derived from an adult in good health. CDR3 in amino acids: CATSGGDRGRYAEAFF. The CDR3 region has the DNA TGTGCCACCTCAGGCGGGGACAGGGGTAGGTACGCTGAAGCTTTCTTT.